This T cell receptor (beta chain) was recorded in a study of T cells after somatic rescue of genetic block. Germline V lookup: CDR1 SGHNT, CDR2 YYREEE (reference sequence). The CDR3 length is 17 residues. V lost 2 bases and J lost 3; bases outside the gene matches: 12. Clones were read by immunoSEQ multiplex PCR, and TCRdb kept only the in-frame ones, dropping some. There are about 110,000 clones in the sample; 90% to 95% occur only once, and more than 1.4% lies in the top ten. The TCR originated in a woman under 30. The source material was peripheral blood mononuclear cells (PBMCs). This rearrangement joins TRBV5-4 to TRBJ2-7; 9 nucleotides agree with TRBD1. The CDR3 coding sequence is TGTGCCAGCAGCTTCTCGGACAGGGGTGTTTCTAACTACGAGCAGTACTTC. Amino acids: CASSFSDRGVSNYEQYF.